This TCR beta chain is drawn from a study of human T cells and chemical hapten exposure. TCRdb independently ran MiXCR on the RACE reads; one entry per CDR3 protein. The sample yields 95,000 to 100,000 distinct CDR3 sequences, around 12% seen once. From germline, CDR1 is KGHSH and CDR2 LQKENI. The CDR3 spans 15 residues. V shed 3 bases and J shed 4 bases, with 14 bases lying between them. Stated time point: patch test 1, 2 weeks after DPC sensitization. Treatment specified: therapeutic diphenylcyclopropenone sensitization with weekly scalp DPC. This clonotype was seen only a few times. This TCR derives from a woman aged 40 to 55 with alopecia areata. Some clones in this sample may be carry-over from other donors' samples. The rearrangement links TRBV18 to TRBJ2-3; TRBD2 is a possible D gene (7 bases). Specimen: whole blood, collected in connection with sensitization to the hapten diphenylcyclopropenone (DPC). The CDR3 DNA reads as TGTGCCAGCTCACCTTTCAACGGGGGGCCAGATACGCAGTATTTT. It translates to CASSPFNGGPDTQYF.